This is a list of T cell receptor beta chains from one sample in a study of blood T cell repertoires in COVID-19. Generated by immunoSEQ multiplex PCR, the TCRdb table keeps only in-frame clones and is missing some. Here the sample spans about 270,000 clones, over 75% being singletons. Sequences were obtained from PBMCs or T cells enriched from blood (not recorded which). Receptors originate from a woman between 18 and 29 years old who had recovered from COVID-19. Each CDR3 is given with its conserved first and last residue.

j_gene: TRBJ1-6; v_gene: TRBV14; CDR3aa: CASSQGVGGNSPLHF
j_gene: TRBJ1-5; v_gene: TRBV12-3/TRBV12-4; CDR3aa: CASTTGATHPQHF
j_gene: TRBJ1-5; v_gene: TRBV20-1; CDR3aa: CSASLGQGQRPQHF
j_gene: TRBJ1-2; v_gene: TRBV7-9; CDR3aa: CASSSSGQGYGYTF
j_gene: TRBJ1-2; v_gene: TRBV5-4; CDR3aa: CASSLLGQGGYGYTF
j_gene: TRBJ1-4; v_gene: TRBV3-1/TRBV3-2; CDR3aa: CASSQPQTGEKLFF
j_gene: TRBJ1-6; v_gene: TRBV3-1/TRBV3-2; CDR3aa: CASSHDTPGNSPLHF
j_gene: TRBJ2-7; v_gene: TRBV28; CDR3aa: CASILGGAHEQYF
j_gene: TRBJ2-3; v_gene: TRBV2; CDR3aa: CASSRPVETDTQYF
j_gene: TRBJ1-2; v_gene: TRBV28; CDR3aa: CASHKRGNYGYTF
j_gene: TRBJ1-2; v_gene: TRBV9; CDR3aa: CASSVGGGGDYGYTF
j_gene: TRBJ2-3; v_gene: TRBV10-2; CDR3aa: CASSEPGRRGPITDTQYF
j_gene: TRBJ1-4; v_gene: TRBV4-1; CDR3aa: CASSHRDSKEKLFF
j_gene: TRBJ2-1; v_gene: TRBV3-1/TRBV3-2; CDR3aa: CASSPLGGQGPYNEQFF
j_gene: TRBJ2-3; v_gene: TRBV30; CDR3aa: CAWSTATGTQYF
j_gene: TRBJ2-5; v_gene: TRBV5-1; CDR3aa: CASSPGTGGSFGETQYF
j_gene: TRBJ2-3; v_gene: TRBV4-2; CDR3aa: CASSHGRRVSGGASTDTQYF
j_gene: TRBJ1-2; v_gene: TRBV7-6; CDR3aa: CASSGAGGLGYGYTF
j_gene: TRBJ1-2; v_gene: TRBV28; CDR3aa: CASSVTVNGYTF
j_gene: TRBJ2-3; v_gene: TRBV5-6; CDR3aa: CASSLHLAGVTDTQYF
j_gene: TRBJ2-7; v_gene: TRBV28; CDR3aa: CASRAAGGDGEQYF
j_gene: TRBJ1-3; v_gene: TRBV7-8; CDR3aa: CASSLGGNTIYF
j_gene: TRBJ1-6; v_gene: TRBV28; CDR3aa: CASSLPSSSYNSPLHF
j_gene: TRBJ1-2; v_gene: TRBV19; CDR3aa: CASRTGYGYGYTF
j_gene: TRBJ2-2; v_gene: TRBV12-3/TRBV12-4; CDR3aa: CASSLSYTGELFF
j_gene: TRBJ2-7; v_gene: TRBV14; CDR3aa: CASSPGLAGIYEQYF
j_gene: TRBJ1-1; v_gene: TRBV7-8; CDR3aa: CASSLVPNTEAFF
j_gene: TRBJ1-3; v_gene: TRBV28; CDR3aa: CASSLSGTGNTIYF
j_gene: TRBJ1-3; v_gene: TRBV30; CDR3aa: CAWSYRGNTIYF
j_gene: TRBJ2-1; v_gene: TRBV28; CDR3aa: CASRPGQGATYEQFF
j_gene: TRBJ1-5; v_gene: TRBV4-1; CDR3aa: CASSQDTDNQPQHF
j_gene: TRBJ1-2; v_gene: TRBV5-1; CDR3aa: CASSTGQGLSGYTF
j_gene: TRBJ1-4; v_gene: TRBV28; CDR3aa: CASSSFVAGANEKLFF
j_gene: TRBJ2-3; v_gene: TRBV24-1; CDR3aa: CATSDFGSSTDTQYF
j_gene: TRBJ2-5; v_gene: TRBV9; CDR3aa: CASSVVHKETQYF